This T cell receptor (beta chain) was documented in a study of blood T cells in healthy people across ages. Findings and caveats of the study: There were more naive CD4+ cells and higher diversity in long-lived donors than in aged donors. Investigators treated diversity estimates from one million T cells as underestimates. In older individuals, TCR beta diversity per million T cells was lower, falling roughly linearly with age.

The count of this clonotype is one. Its target is unknown. One junction end does not reproduce the germline sequence, and a read error may be involved. Germline lookup yields CDR1 ENHRY and CDR2 SYGVKD. CDR3 length: 13 residues. Next came a second PCR, run for 7 to 11 cycles, which used a sample-barcoded 5' primer along with a J-beta primer mix. One entry per CDR3 protein, called by TCRdb with MiXCR from the 5' RACE reads. The profile shows approximately 900,000 distinct CDR3 sequences, 48% of them singletons. This TCR came from a man younger than 40 in good health. The specimen was blood. The J gene is TRBJ2-3, the V gene TRBV10-3; 7 bases are shared with TRBD1. CDR3 in amino acids: CDIRTLQGDTQYF. The CDR3, as DNA: TGTGACATCAGAACACTACAGGGGGATACGCAGTATTTT.